The 16 T cell receptor beta chains reported below all come from one sample, sequenced in a study of beta chain features in type 1 diabetes. Study-wide findings and caveats: Shorter TCRB CDR3s, moderately but significantly so, marked every one of the four CD4+ subsets in Type 1 diabetes patients.

What these receptors recognize is not known. Expressed TCRB transcripts were sequenced because the isolated RNA had all been reverse transcribed beforehand. TCRdb keeps only in-frame clones here, not all; method: immunoSEQ multiplex PCR. The top ten clones hold 0.022% of a sample with some 700,000 clones, 13% of them seen once. The sample was naive CD4+ T cells from blood. These receptor sequences come from a man between 18 and 35 years old with type 1 diabetes.

The chain couples TRBV7-8 to TRBJ2-1, with no clear D. The CDR3 is made up of 16 amino acids. CDR1 is SGHVS and CDR2 is FQNEAQ in the germline V gene. Trimming pared 0 bases from V and 1 base from J, leaving 10 bases between. The CDR3 spells CASSLALVSSYNEQFF. The CDR3 DNA reads as TGTGCCAGCAGCTTAGCGCTGGTCAGTTCCTACAATGAGCAGTTCTTC.

J is TRBJ2-5 and V is TRBV28; tentatively, D is TRBD1 (5 bases). The V end was cut by 4 bases, the J end by 2 bases, with 26 bases between. Germline CDR1 MDHEN, CDR2 SYDVKM. This CDR3 has 19 amino acids. Written as DNA, the CDR3 is TGTGCCAGCAGTTCCCAGGGTGTGGGGTTAGGGCTCGGGCAAGAGACCCAGTACTTC. This codes for CASSSQGVGLGLGQETQYF. Supplemented by reference TRBV28 and TRBJ2-5, the full variable domain reads DVKVTQSSRYLVKRTGEKVFLECVQDMDHENMFWYRQDPGLGLRLIYFSYDVKMKEKGDIPEGYSVSREKKERFSLILESASTNQTSMYLCASSSQGVGLGLGQETQYFGPGTRLLVL.

The genes are TRBV4-2 and TRBJ2-1, with 11 bases fitting TRBD2. V was pared by 4 bases and J by 8 bases, with 10 bases of the junction left unmatched. CDR1 and CDR2 (germline): LGHNA, YNFKEQ. The length of the CDR3 is 16 residues. DNA of the CDR3: TGTGCCAGCAGCCGCGGCGCTAGCGGGGGGTGGGATGAGCAGTTCTTC. Amino acid sequence: CASSRGASGGWDEQFF.

This clone was detected only a few times. This rearrangement joins TRBV7-2 to TRBJ2-1, with TRBD2 matching 7 bases. Losses at the gene ends were 1 base for V and 4 bases for J; bases not matched to a gene: 4. This CDR3 is built from 15 residues. In germline, CDR1 is SGHTA, CDR2 FQGNSA. The CDR3 protein is CASSLDPSGYNEQFF. The CDR3, as DNA: TGTGCCAGCAGCTTAGACCCTAGCGGATACAATGAGCAGTTCTTC.

The J gene is TRBJ2-1, the V gene TRBV5-1; 7 bases match TRBD1. This CDR3 spans 15 amino acids. J lost 6 bases, V lost 0 bases, and 6 bases had no gene match. CDR1 and CDR2 from the germline V gene are SGHRS and YFSETQ. The CDR3 is CASSLALSGGNEQFF. CDR3 DNA: TGCGCCAGCAGCTTGGCTTTGTCAGGGGGCAATGAGCAGTTCTTC.

This clone was seen more than once but under ten times. CDR3 residues: CASSQGDRSSNQPQHF. For the CDR3, the DNA is TGCGCCAGCAGCCAAGGAGACAGGAGTAGCAATCAGCCCCAGCATTTT. The chain carries TRBV4-1 and TRBJ1-5; TRBD1 might be the D (6 bases). CDR1 and CDR2 (germline): MGHRA, YSYEKL. The CDR3 spans 16 residues. The V end was cut by 1 base, the J end by 0 bases, with 10 bases between.

CDR3 sequence (DNA): TGCGCCAGCAGCCCCGGGACTACAGATACGCAGTATTTT. Its protein is CASSPGTTDTQYF. This chain connects TRBV4-1 to TRBJ2-3, with a weak D call TRBD2 (6 bases). This CDR3 is built from 13 residues. The germline V and J ends were trimmed by 4 bases and 3 bases, with 8 bases remaining between them. CDR1 is MGHRA, CDR2 YSYEKL, per germline.

This clone was observed a handful of times. The chain is built from TRBV15 and TRBJ2-5, with D possibly TRBD1 on 6 matching bases. Per germline, CDR1 LNHNV and CDR2 YYDKDF (reference sequence). CDR3 length: 14 amino acids. The V gene lost 3 bases and the J gene lost 2 bases, with 10 bases spanning the gap. The CDR3 sequence is CATSRYRDQETQYF. CDR3 nucleotide sequence: TGTGCCACCAGCAGGTACAGGGATCAAGAGACCCAGTACTTC.

V is TRBV19 and J is TRBJ1-2; D is undetermined. The CDR3 has 11 amino acids. The V and J ends lost 6 bases and 6 bases respectively, with 8 bases between them. Per germline, CDR1 LNHDA and CDR2 SQIVND (reference sequence). The CDR3 DNA is TGTGCCAGTAGAACCCTCGATGGCTACACCTTC. This translates into CASRTLDGYTF.

This chain links TRBV2 with TRBJ2-7; the D gene is possibly TRBD2 (5 bases). Germline CDR1 SNHLY, CDR2 FYNNEI. V was trimmed by 0 bases and J by 0 bases, leaving 9 bases between them. The CDR3 totals 15 residues. CDR3 sequence reads: CASSEALAYSYEQYF. The CDR3 bases are TGTGCCAGCAGTGAAGCTCTAGCCTACTCCTACGAGCAGTACTTC.

This sequence joins TRBV10-1 and TRBJ1-1; TRBD1 matches at 7 bases. Germline-derived CDR1 and CDR2 are WNHNN and SYGVQD (reference sequence). CDR3 length: 13 residues. Trimming took 4 bases from V and 1 from J; bases not matched to a gene: 0. The CDR3 DNA sequence: TGCGCCAGCAGTGCAGGGGGGAACACTGAAGCTTTCTTT. Translating gives CASSAGGNTEAFF.

This clone was detected a few times. J is TRBJ2-1 and V is TRBV6-4, with D perhaps TRBD1 (5 bases). Trimming shortened V by 5 bases and J by 8 bases, and 16 bases separated the two germline ends. The CDR3 covers 14 residues. The germline V gene has CDR1 MRHNA and CDR2 SNTAGT. CDR3 loop: CASSRIAGQDEQFF. The CDR3 DNA follows: TGTGCCAGCAGTAGAATAGCAGGGCAGGATGAGCAGTTCTTC.

The V call is TRBV10-3, the J call TRBJ2-2; the match to TRBD2 covers 8 bases. Germline trimming cut 8 bases from V and 3 bases from J; bases unmatched to any gene: 5. Germline CDR1 is ENHRY and CDR2 is SYGVKD. The CDR3 is 14 residues long. CDR3 amino acids: CAIQGTRDTGELFF. The DNA for the CDR3 is TGTGCCATCCAGGGGACTAGGGACACCGGGGAGCTGTTTTTT.

This clone was counted a few times. The chain has TRBV6-1 and TRBJ2-1, with D perhaps matching TRBD1 or TRBD2 (5 bases each). CDR1 MNHNS and CDR2 SASEGT come from the germline V gene. V dropped 5 bases and J dropped 7 bases, with 12 bases sitting between them. The CDR3 spans 13 residues. The CDR3, as DNA: TGTGCCAGCAGTTTTGGGGGTAGGAATGAGCAGTTCTTC. This sequence encodes CASSFGGRNEQFF.

V is TRBV6-5 and J is TRBJ2-2; D remains ambiguous. Trimming stripped 0 bases from V and 8 bases from J, with 4 bases between. Germline values: CDR1 MNHEY, CDR2 SVGAGI. This CDR3 has 12 residues. CDR3 protein: CASSYSGGELFF. The CDR3, as DNA: TGTGCCAGCAGTTACTCAGGAGGGGAGCTGTTTTTT.

This clone was picked up a small number of times. V gene TRBV18 combines with J gene TRBJ1-1, with D maybe TRBD1 (6 bases). Germline CDR1 reads KGHSH; CDR2 reads LQKENI. V was trimmed by 4 bases and J by 3 bases, leaving 6 bases between them. The CDR3 is 12 residues long. The CDR3, as DNA: TGTGCCAGCTCACGACAGGACACTGAAGCTTTCTTT. It specifies CASSRQDTEAFF.